This T cell receptor beta chain is drawn from a study of T-cell reconstitution after alpha-beta-depleted transplantation in children. CDR3 length equals 15 residues. Germline trimming cut 4 bases from V and 0 bases from J; bases unmatched to any gene: 6. CDR1 and CDR2 (germline): KGHSH, LQKENI. Preparing the TCRbeta library involved the use of unique molecular identifiers. MiXCR, run by TCRdb on the PCR reads, gives a single entry per CDR3 protein. The sample holds approximately 1,000,000 distinct CDR3 sequences, around 30% seen once. Study-wide results and limits: Reportedly, only several hundred clones from non-depleted graft cells drove alpha-beta T-cell counts at about two months.

This clonotype was counted only a few times. Its target is unknown. The source material was PBMCs, mostly from graft donor cells, sampled 360 days after TCRalphabeta/CD19-depleted stem cell transplant. This rearrangement joins TRBV18 to TRBJ2-7, with 7 bases matching TRBD1. The clonotype originates from a boy younger than two who had a stem cell transplant for SCID, so the T cells may come from the graft donor. CDR3 residues: CASSRGTGASYEQYF. CDR3 DNA sequence: TGTGCCAGCTCACGGGGAACAGGGGCCTCCTACGAGCAGTACTTC.